The source of this T cell receptor beta chain is a study of blood T cell repertoires in COVID-19. As for the study in general: COVID-19 samples, acute and convalescent, were from the United States, Italy and Spain. PBMCs, B-cell-depleted T cells, or T cells provided the cDNA or gDNA that made up the material.

Germline V lookup: CDR1 KGHSH, CDR2 LQKENI. This CDR3 has 16 amino acids. V lost 3 bases and J lost 3; bases outside the gene matches: 6. Sequenced by immunoSEQ multiplex PCR; TCRdb stores in-frame clones only, minus some. This sample has under 250,000 clones, with 60% to 85% found just once. The sequence came from a woman in her sixties or seventies with acute or convalescent COVID-19. The sequenced sample was peripheral blood. The rearrangement uses TRBV18 and TRBJ2-2, with 8 positions matching TRBD1. The CDR3 DNA reads TGTGCCAGCTCACCGGACAGGGATCGTGACACCGGGGAGCTGTTTTTT. The encoded protein is CASSPDRDRDTGELFF.